Included here is one TCR beta chain sequence, with context. V was clipped by 4 bases and J by 1 base, with 23 bases between them. The CDR3 consists of 19 residues. Germline V gene lookup returns CDR1 SEHNR and CDR2 FQNEAQ (reference sequence). Clones were sequenced by immunoSEQ multiplex PCR, and TCRdb holds only the in-frame ones, with some missing. The repertoire holds approximately 15,000 clones, with about nine tenths as singletons. Treatment reported: preoperative locoregional IRX-2 cytokine immunotherapy. This phase Ib study tested locoregional IRX-2 cytokine immunotherapy given before surgery. The sample comes from a study of preoperative IRX-2 immunotherapy in early breast cancer.

The receptor was isolated from a human donor with breast cancer. The chain couples TRBV7-9 to TRBJ1-3; D may be TRBD1 (6 bases). This sample was obtained from a patient treated with IRX-2 immunotherapy. The CDR3 protein is CASSSFKTGTVLSGNTIYF. The CDR3 coding sequence is TGTGCCAGCAGCTCTTTTAAAACAGGGACCGTCCTATCTGGAAACACCATATATTTT.